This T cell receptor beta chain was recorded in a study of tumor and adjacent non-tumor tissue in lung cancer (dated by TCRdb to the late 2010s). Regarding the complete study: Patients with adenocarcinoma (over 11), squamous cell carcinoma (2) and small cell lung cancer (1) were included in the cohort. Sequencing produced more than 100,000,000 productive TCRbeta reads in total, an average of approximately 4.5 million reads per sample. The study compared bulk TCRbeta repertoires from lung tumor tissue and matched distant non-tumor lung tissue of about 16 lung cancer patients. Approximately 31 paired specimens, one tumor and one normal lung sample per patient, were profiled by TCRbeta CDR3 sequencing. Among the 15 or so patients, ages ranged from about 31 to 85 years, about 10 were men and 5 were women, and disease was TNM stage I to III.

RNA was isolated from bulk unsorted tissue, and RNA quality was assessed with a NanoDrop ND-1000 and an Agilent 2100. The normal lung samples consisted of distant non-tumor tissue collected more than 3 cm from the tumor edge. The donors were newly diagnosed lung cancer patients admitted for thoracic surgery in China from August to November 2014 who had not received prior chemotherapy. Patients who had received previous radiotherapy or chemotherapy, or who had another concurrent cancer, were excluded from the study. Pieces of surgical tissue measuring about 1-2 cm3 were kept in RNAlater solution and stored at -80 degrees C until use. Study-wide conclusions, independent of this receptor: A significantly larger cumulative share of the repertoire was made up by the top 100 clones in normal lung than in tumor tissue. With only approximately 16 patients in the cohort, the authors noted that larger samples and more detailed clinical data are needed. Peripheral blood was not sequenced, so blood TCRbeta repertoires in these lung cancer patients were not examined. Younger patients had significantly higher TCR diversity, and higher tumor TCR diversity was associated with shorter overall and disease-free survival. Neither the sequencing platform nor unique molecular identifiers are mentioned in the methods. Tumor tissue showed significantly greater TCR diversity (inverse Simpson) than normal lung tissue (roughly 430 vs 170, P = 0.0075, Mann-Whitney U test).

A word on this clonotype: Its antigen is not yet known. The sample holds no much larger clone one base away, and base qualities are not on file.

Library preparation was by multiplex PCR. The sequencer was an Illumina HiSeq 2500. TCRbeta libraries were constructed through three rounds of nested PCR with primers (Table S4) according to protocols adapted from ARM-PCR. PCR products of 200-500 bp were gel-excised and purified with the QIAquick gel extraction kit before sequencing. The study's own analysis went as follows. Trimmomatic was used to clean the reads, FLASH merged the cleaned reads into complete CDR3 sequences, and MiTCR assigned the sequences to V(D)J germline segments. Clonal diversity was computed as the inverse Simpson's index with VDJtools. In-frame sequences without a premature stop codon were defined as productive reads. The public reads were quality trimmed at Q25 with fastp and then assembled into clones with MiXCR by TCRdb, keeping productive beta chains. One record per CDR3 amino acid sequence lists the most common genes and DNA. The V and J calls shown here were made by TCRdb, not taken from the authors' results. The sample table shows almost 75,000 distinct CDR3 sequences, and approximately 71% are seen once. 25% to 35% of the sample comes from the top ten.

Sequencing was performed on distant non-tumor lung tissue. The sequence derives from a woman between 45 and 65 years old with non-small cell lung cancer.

The bases are TGTGCCAGCTCACCTTCCCAGGACACCTACAATGAGCAGTTCTTC. The encoded protein is CASSPSQDTYNEQFF. The chain joins TRBV18 to TRBJ2-1, and TRBD1 may be the D gene, going by 5 matching bases. The V and J ends are trimmed by 3 bases and 2 bases, leaving 11 bases between them. From the cysteine through the phenylalanine, the CDR3 covers 15 amino acids. Left in the record is the CDR3 DNA by itself, 45 bases read in frame from the first base. Per the germline V gene, KGHSH is the CDR1 and LQKENI is the CDR2.